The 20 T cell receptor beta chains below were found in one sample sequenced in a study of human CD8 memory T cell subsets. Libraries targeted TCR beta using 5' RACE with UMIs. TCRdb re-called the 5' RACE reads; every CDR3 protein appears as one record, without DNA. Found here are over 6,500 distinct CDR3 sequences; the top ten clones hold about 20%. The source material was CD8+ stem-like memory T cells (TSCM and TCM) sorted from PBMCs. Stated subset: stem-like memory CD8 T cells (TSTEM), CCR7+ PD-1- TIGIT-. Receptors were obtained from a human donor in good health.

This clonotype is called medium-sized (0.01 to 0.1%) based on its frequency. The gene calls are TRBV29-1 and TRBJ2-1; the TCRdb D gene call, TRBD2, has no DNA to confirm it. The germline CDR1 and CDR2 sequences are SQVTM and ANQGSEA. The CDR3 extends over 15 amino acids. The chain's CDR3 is CSVIRLAPFNNEQFF.

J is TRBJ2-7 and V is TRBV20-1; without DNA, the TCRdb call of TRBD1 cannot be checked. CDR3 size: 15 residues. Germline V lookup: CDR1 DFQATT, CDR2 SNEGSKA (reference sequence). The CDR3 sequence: CSARDRDRSSYEQYF.

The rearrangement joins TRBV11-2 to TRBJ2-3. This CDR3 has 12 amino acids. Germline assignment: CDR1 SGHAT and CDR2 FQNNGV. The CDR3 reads CASSLDLTSQYF.

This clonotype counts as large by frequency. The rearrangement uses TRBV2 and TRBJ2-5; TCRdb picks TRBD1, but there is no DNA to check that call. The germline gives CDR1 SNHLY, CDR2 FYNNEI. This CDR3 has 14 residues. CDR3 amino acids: CASTGQATGGTQYF.

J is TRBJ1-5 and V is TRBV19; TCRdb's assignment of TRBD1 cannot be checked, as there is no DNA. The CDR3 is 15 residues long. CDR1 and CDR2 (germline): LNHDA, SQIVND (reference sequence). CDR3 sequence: CASTWGGNSNQPQHF.

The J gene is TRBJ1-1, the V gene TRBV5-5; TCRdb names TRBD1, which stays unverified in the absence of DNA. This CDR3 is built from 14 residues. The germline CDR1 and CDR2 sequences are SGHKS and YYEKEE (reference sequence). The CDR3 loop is CASSFGQGFGEAFF. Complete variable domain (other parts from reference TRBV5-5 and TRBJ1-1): DAGVTQSPTHLIKTRGQQVTLRCSPISGHKSVSWYQQVLGQGPQFIFQYYEKEERGRGNFPDRFSARQFPNYSSELNVNALLLGDSALYLCASSFGQGFGEAFFGQGTRLTVV.

The CDR3 protein is CSAAAGNEQYF. This chain connects TRBV29-1 to TRBJ2-7. Germline CDR1 is SQVTM and CDR2 is ANQGSEA. The CDR3 runs to 11 residues.

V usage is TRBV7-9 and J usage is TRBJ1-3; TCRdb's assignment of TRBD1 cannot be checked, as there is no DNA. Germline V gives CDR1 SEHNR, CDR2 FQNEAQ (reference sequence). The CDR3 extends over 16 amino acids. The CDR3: CASSLGRRSTGNTIYF.

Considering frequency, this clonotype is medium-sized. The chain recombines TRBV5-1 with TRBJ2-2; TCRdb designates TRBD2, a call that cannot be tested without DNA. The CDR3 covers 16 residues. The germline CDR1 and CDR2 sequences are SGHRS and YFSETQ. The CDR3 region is CASSTGLAQNTGELFF.

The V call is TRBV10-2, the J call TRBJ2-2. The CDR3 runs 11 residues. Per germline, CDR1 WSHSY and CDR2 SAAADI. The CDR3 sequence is CASSEIGELFF.

The CDR3 reads CASSSQNRGGSNQPQHF. The rearrangement links TRBV3-2 to TRBJ1-5. TRBV3-2 is flagged as a pseudogene. This CDR3 is built from 17 residues.

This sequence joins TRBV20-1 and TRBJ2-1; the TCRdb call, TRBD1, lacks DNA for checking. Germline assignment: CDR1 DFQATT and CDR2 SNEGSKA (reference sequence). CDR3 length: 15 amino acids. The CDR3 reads CSADETGGIPNEQFF.

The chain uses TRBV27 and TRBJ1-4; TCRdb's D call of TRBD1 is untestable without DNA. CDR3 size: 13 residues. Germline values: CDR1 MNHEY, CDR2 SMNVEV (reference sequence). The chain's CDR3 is CASSQQGAEKLFF.

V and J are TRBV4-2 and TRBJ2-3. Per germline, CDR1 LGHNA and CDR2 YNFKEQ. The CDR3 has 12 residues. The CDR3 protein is CASSQDVCTQYF.

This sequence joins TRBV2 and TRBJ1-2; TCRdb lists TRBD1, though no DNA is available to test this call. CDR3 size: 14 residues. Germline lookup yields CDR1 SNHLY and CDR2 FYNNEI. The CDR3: CARQDRESGYGYTF. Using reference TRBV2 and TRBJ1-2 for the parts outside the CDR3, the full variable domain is EPEVTQTPSHQVTQMGQEVILRCVPISNHLYFYWYRQILGQKVEFLVSFYNNEISEKSEIFDDQFSVERPDGSNFTLKIRSTKLEDSAMYFCARQDRESGYGYTFGSGTRLTVV.

CDR3 loop: CASSGDRTHTEKLFF. This sequence joins TRBV5-6 and TRBJ1-4; there is no DNA to check the TCRdb D call of TRBD1. This CDR3 comprises 15 residues. Germline lookup yields CDR1 SGHDT and CDR2 YYEEEE.

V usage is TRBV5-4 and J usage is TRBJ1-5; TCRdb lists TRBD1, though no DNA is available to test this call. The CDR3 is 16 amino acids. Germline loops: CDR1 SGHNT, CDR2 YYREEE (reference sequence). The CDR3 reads CASSPSPGTGDQPQHF.

The CDR3 sequence is CASSQDKGSSYEQYF. The J gene is TRBJ2-7, the V gene TRBV4-3. The CDR3 consists of 15 residues. Per germline, CDR1 LGHNA and CDR2 YSLEER.

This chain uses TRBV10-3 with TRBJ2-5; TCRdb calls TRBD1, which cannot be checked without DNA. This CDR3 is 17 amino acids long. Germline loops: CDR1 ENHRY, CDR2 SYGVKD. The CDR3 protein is CAISDPTSTGTRETQYF.

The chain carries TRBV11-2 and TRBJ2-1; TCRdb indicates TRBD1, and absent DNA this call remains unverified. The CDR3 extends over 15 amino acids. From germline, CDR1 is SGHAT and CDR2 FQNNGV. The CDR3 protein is CASSLGQPSYNEQFF.